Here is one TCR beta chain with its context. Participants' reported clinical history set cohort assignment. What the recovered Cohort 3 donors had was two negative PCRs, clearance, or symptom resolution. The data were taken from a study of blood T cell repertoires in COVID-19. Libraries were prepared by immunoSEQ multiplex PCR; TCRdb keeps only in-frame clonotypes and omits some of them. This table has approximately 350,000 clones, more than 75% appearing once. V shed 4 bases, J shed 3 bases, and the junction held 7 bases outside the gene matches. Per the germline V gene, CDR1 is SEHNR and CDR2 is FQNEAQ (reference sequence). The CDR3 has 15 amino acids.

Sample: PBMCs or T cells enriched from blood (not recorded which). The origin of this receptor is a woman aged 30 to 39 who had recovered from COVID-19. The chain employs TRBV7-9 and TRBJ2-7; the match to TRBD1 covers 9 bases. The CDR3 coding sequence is TGTGCCAGCAGCTCGTCGGACAGGGGTGACTACGAGCAGTACTTC. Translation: CASSSSDRGDYEQYF.